The 14 T cell receptor beta chains given below trace back to one sample, sequenced in a study of blood T cell repertoires in COVID-19. Here immunoSEQ multiplex PCR was the method, and the copy in TCRdb shows in-frame clones only, minus some. The table records approximately 470,000 clones, about 90% of them present only once. The sequencing input was PBMCs or T cells enriched from blood (not recorded which). The receptor set was obtained from a woman aged 18 to 35 who had recovered from COVID-19.

The chain joins TRBV2 to TRBJ1-2, with 7 bases fitting TRBD1. Germline values: CDR1 SNHLY, CDR2 FYNNEI. The CDR3 has 13 residues. The V and J ends lost 8 bases and 0 bases, in that order; junction bases with no gene match: 3. The CDR3 DNA sequence: TGTGCCAGCGGGACAGCACCTAACTATGGCTACACCTTC. As protein: CASGTAPNYGYTF.

The CDR3 DNA sequence: TGTGCCAGCAGCTTGGGTGGTCGTCAGGGGCATGGCTACACCTTC. Translated: CASSLGGRQGHGYTF. This chain connects TRBV5-4 to TRBJ1-2; a possible D gene is TRBD1 (6 bases). The CDR3 spans 15 residues. In germline, CDR1 is SGHNT, CDR2 YYREEE (reference sequence). Trimming left V 0 bases short and J 6 bases short, with 15 bases between.

This sequence joins TRBV5-1 and TRBJ2-2; 7 nucleotides line up with TRBD1. Germline V CDR1 and CDR2: SGHRS, YFSETQ. The J segment lost 3 bases and the V segment lost 4 bases, leaving 12 bases of the junction unmatched. The CDR3 totals 17 residues. The DNA of the CDR3 is TGCGCCAGCAGCCCGGCACGCGACAGGGCGGACACCGGGGAGCTGTTTTTT. Translating it yields CASSPARDRADTGELFF.

The CDR3 nucleotides are TGTGCCAGCAGCCCCTGGGACAGGGAAGGAGATACGCAGTATTTT. It is translated as CASSPWDREGDTQYF. The V call is TRBV5-6, the J call TRBJ2-3; TRBD1 aligns across 9 bases. The CDR3 is 15 residues long. Looked up from germline, CDR1 is SGHDT and CDR2 is YYEEEE. Trimming took 4 bases from V and 5 from J; bases not matched to a gene: 8.

This CDR3 reads CASSLGRTVNYEQYF. In DNA form, the CDR3 reads TGTGCCAGCAGTTTAGGCCGGACAGTTAACTACGAGCAGTACTTC. The chain recombines TRBV28 with TRBJ2-7; tentative D call: TRBD1 (6 bases). The germline V gene encodes CDR1 MDHEN and CDR2 SYDVKM. The V end was cut by 2 bases, the J end by 3 bases, with 14 bases between. The CDR3 is 15 amino acids.

V and J are TRBV5-1 and TRBJ1-4; D possibly corresponds to TRBD1 (6 bases). The CDR3 has 16 amino acids. Germline CDR1 reads SGHRS; CDR2 reads YFSETQ. The V end lost 3 bases, the J end lost 1 base, and 13 bases lay between the germline ends. CDR3 loop: CASSWVGQITNEKLFF. The DNA of the CDR3 is TGCGCCAGCAGCTGGGTAGGACAGATAACTAATGAAAAACTGTTTTTT.

V is TRBV27 and J is TRBJ1-2; 7 bases align to TRBD1. This CDR3 has 12 amino acids. Per germline, CDR1 MNHEY and CDR2 SMNVEV (reference sequence). The trim removed 6 bases at V and 3 bases at J, leaving 1 base unmatched. The CDR3: CASSTGDYGYTF. The DNA of the CDR3 is TGTGCCAGCAGCACAGGGGACTATGGCTACACCTTC.

V and J are TRBV28 and TRBJ1-2; 8 nucleotides line up with TRBD1. The CDR3 spans 14 residues. The V and J ends lost 3 bases and 4 bases, in that order; junction bases with no gene match: 4. CDR1 is MDHEN, CDR2 SYDVKM, per germline. CDR3 amino acids: CASSFSDRGYGYTF. CDR3 DNA: TGTGCCAGCAGTTTCTCCGACAGGGGCTATGGCTACACCTTC.

The rearrangement joins TRBV4-1 to TRBJ2-5, with 7 bases fitting TRBD2. The CDR3 covers 13 residues. The junction had 5 bases not matched to a gene; V was cut back by 8 bases and J by 2 bases. CDR1 and CDR2 from the germline V gene are MGHRA and YSYEKL. The CDR3 spells CASRGEGQETQYF. The CDR3 DNA follows: TGCGCCAGCCGAGGGGAGGGGCAAGAGACCCAGTACTTC.

The chain joins TRBV9 to TRBJ2-6, with TRBD1 matching over 8 bases. This CDR3 contains 16 residues. Germline-derived CDR1 and CDR2 are SGDLS and YYNGEE. Trimming cost V 5 bases and J 0 bases; bases outside gene matches: 4. The CDR3 bases are TGTGCCAGCAGACAGGGGGATGGCTCTGGGGCCAACGTCCTGACTTTC. Translating gives CASRQGDGSGANVLTF.

V is TRBV18 and J is TRBJ2-1; 9 bases map to TRBD1. Germline CDR1 reads KGHSH; CDR2 reads LQKENI. The CDR3 runs 17 residues. The junction had 12 bases not matched to a gene; V was cut back by 3 bases and J by 6 bases. The DNA of the CDR3 is TGTGCCAGCTCACCCATATTGGGGACAGGGCCCTCCAATGAGCAGTTCTTC. Encoded protein: CASSPILGTGPSNEQFF.

V and J are TRBV28 and TRBJ1-4, with 9 bases fitting TRBD1. The length of the CDR3 is 14 residues. The germline CDR1 and CDR2 sequences are MDHEN and SYDVKM. J was trimmed by 7 bases and V by 5 bases; bases with no gene match: 5. This CDR3 reads CASSQQGAGEKLFF. CDR3 nucleotide sequence: TGTGCCAGCAGTCAACAGGGGGCTGGTGAAAAACTGTTTTTT.

The rearrangement uses TRBV28 and TRBJ1-2; 7 bases agree with TRBD1. Germline values: CDR1 MDHEN, CDR2 SYDVKM. The V gene end was trimmed by 10 bases and the J gene end by 4 bases; junction bases not matched to a gene: 12. The CDR3 has 14 residues. The CDR3: CATPSGTDPYGYTF. The CDR3 DNA follows: TGTGCCACTCCTTCCGGGACAGACCCCTATGGCTACACCTTC.

This rearrangement joins TRBV15 to TRBJ2-3; the match to TRBD2 covers 9 bases. Germline CDR1 and CDR2: LNHNV and YYDKDF (reference sequence). Trimming cost V 3 bases and J 0 bases; bases outside gene matches: 7. The CDR3 runs 17 residues. The CDR3 is CATSRGTSKTSTDTQYF. CDR3 nucleotide sequence: TGTGCCACCAGCAGGGGGACTAGCAAGACTAGCACAGATACGCAGTATTTT.